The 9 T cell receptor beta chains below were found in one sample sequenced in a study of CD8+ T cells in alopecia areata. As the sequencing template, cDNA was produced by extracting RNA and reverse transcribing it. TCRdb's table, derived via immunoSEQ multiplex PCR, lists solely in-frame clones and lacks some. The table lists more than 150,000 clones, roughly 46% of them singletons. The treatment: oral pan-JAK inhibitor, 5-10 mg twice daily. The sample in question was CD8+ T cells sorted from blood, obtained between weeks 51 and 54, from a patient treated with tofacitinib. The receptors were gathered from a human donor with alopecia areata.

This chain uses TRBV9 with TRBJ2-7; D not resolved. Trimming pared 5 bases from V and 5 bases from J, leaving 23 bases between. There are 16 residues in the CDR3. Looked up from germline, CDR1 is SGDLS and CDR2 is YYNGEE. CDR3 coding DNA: TGTGCCAGCAGTGTTACTCCCGGCACCCTCCCCCACGAGCAGTACTTC. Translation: CASSVTPGTLPHEQYF.

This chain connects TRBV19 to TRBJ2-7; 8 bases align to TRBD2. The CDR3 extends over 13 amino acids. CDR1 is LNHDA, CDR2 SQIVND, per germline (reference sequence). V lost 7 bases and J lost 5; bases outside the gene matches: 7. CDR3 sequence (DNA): TGTGCCAGTACCCCAGCGGGGGTAAACGAGCAGTACTTC. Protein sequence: CASTPAGVNEQYF.

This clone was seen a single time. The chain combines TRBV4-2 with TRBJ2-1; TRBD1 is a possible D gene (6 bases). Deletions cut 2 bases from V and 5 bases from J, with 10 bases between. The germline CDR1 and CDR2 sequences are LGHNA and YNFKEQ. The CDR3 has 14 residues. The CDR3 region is CASSQRQENNEQFF. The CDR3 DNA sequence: TGTGCCAGCAGCCAACGACAGGAGAACAATGAGCAGTTCTTC.

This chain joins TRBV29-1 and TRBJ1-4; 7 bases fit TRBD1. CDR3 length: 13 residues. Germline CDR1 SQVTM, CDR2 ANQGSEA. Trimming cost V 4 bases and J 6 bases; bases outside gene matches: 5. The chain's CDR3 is CSVVTGEYEKLFF. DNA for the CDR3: TGCAGCGTTGTTACAGGGGAGTATGAAAAACTGTTTTTT.

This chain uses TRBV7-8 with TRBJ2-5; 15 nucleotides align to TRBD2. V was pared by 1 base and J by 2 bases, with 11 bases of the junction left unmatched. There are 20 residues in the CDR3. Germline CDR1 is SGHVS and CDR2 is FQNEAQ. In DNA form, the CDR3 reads TGTGCCAGCAGCTTAGTCTCGGGACTAGCGGGGGGCCGGTTTCAAGAGACCCAGTACTTC. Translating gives CASSLVSGLAGGRFQETQYF.

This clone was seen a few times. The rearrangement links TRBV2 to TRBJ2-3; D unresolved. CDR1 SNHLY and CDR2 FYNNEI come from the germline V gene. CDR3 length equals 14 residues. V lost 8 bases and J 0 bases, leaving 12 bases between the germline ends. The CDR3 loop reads CASARPVSTDTQYF. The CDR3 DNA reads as TGTGCCAGCGCTCGCCCAGTTAGCACAGATACGCAGTATTTT.

CDR3 nucleotide sequence: TGCGCCAGCAGCCAAGATTCGCCGGGGGGCGAGACAGATACGCAGTATTTT. Translated, it gives CASSQDSPGGETDTQYF. This chain joins TRBV4-3 and TRBJ2-3; D perhaps matches TRBD2 (7 bases). Germline CDR1 LGHNA, CDR2 YSLEER. The CDR3 has 17 residues. Trimming stripped 0 bases from V and 3 bases from J, with 16 bases between.

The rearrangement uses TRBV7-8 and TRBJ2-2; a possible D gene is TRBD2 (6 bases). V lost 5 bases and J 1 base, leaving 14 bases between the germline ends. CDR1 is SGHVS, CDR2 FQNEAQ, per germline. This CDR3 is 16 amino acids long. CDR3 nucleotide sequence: TGTGCCAGCAGCACTCGGCTGGGGGGGAACACCGGGGAGCTGTTTTTT. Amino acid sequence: CASSTRLGGNTGELFF.

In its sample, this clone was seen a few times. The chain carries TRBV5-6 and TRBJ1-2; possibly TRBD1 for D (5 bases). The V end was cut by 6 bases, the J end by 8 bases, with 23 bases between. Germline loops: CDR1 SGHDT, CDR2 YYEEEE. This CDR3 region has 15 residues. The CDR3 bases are TGTGCCAGCATCCCGGGACCCAGCCTCCTTATGGGCTACACCTTC. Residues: CASIPGPSLLMGYTF.